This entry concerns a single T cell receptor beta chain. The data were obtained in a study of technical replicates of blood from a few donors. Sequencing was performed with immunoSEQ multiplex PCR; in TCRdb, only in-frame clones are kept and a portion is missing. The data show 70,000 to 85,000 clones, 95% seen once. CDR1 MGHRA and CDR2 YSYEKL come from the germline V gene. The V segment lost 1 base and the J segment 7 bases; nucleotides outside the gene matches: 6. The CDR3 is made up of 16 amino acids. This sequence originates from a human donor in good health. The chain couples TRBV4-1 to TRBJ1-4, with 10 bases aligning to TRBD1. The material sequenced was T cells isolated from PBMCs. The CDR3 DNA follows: TGCGCCAGCAGCCAAGTCTGGACAGGGGGGGGTGAAAAACTGTTTTTT. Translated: CASSQVWTGGGEKLFF.